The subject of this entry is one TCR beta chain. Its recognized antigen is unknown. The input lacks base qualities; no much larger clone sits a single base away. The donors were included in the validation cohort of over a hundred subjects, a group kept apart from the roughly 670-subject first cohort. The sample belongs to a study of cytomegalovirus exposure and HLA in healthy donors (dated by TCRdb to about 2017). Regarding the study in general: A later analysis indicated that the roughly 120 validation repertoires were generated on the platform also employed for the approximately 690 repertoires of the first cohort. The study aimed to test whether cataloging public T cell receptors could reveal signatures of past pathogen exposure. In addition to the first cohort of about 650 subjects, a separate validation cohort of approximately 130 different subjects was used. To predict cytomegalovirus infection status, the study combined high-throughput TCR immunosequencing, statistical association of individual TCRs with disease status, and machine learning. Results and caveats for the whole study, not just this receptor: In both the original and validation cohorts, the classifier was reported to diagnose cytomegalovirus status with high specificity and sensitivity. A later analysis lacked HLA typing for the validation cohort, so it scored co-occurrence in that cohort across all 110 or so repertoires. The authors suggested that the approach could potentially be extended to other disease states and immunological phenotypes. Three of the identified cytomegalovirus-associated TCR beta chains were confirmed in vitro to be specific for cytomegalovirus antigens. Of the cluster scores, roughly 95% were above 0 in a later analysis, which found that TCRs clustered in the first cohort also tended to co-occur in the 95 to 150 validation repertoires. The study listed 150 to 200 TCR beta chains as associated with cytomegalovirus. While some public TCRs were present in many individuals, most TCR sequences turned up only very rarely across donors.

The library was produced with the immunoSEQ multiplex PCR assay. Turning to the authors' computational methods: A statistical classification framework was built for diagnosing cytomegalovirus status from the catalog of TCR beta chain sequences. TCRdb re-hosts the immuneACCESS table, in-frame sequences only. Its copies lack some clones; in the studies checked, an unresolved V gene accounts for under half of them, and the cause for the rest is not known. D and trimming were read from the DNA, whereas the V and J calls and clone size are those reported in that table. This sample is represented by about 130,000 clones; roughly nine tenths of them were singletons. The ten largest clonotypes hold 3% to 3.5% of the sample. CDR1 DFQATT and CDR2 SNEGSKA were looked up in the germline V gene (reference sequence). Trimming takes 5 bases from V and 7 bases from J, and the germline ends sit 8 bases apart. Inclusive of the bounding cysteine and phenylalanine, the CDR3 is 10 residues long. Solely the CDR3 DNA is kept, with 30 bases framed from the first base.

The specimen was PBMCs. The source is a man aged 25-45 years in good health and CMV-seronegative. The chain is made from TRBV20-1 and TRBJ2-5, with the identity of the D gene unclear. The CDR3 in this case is CSAARSTQYF. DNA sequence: TGCAGTGCTGCCCGGTCGACCCAGTACTTC.